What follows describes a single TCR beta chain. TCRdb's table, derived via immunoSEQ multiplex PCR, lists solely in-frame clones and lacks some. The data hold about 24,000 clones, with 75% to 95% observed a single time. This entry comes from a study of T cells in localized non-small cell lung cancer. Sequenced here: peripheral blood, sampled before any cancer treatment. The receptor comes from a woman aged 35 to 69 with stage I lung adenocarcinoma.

The CDR3 loop reads CASSSPGLAVYEQYF. CDR3 bases: TGTGCCAGCAGTTCGCCGGGACTAGCGGTCTACGAGCAGTACTTC. This sequence joins TRBV5-5 and TRBJ2-7; TRBD2 matches at 11 bases. This CDR3 has 15 residues. The germline CDR1 and CDR2 sequences are SGHKS and YYEKEE (reference sequence). The junction had 7 bases not matched to a gene; V was cut back by 5 bases and J by 3 bases.